This TCR beta chain was recorded in a study of tumor and adjacent non-tumor tissue in lung cancer. Study context: The patients, 9 to 11 men and 4 to 6 women, were roughly 31 to 80 with stage I to III disease. Findings and limits, study-wide: Tumor tissue had significantly higher TCR diversity than normal lung. Top 100 clones took a larger repertoire share in normal lung.

No cell sorting was done before RNA was extracted from the tissue. Newly diagnosed lung cancer patients had thoracic surgery in China, August–late 2014, without prior chemotherapy. Germline lookup yields CDR1 SGHNT and CDR2 YYREEE (reference sequence). This CDR3 has 13 residues. V shed 3 bases and J 5 bases; nucleotides not matched to a gene: 2. The sample holds a few counts of this clonotype. Its target is unknown. TCRbeta libraries were built with three rounds of nested PCR, modified from ARM-PCR. TCRdb fed the multiplex PCR reads into MiXCR, producing one record per CDR3 protein. Of around 200,000 distinct CDR3 sequences in the sample, 70% to 75% are singletons; the top ten hold 25%.

The sample was lung tumor tissue. The receptor was derived from a man in his 60s with non-small cell lung cancer. This sequence joins TRBV5-4 and TRBJ2-5; TRBD1 matches 9 bases. The CDR3 DNA follows: TGTGCCAGCAGCTGGACAGGGGATGAGACCCAGTACTTC. Encoded protein: CASSWTGDETQYF. Drawing the rest from reference TRBV5-4 and TRBJ2-5, the complete variable domain is ETGVTQSPTHLIKTRGQQVTLRCSSQSGHNTVSWYQQALGQGPQFIFQYYREEENGRGNFPPRFSGLQFPNYSSELNVNALELDDSALYLCASSWTGDETQYFGPGTRLLVL.